This paragraph covers one T cell receptor beta chain sequence. The data were taken from a study of blood T cell repertoires in COVID-19. Assay used: immunoSEQ multiplex PCR; TCRdb lists only in-frame clones, some missing. Of approximately 120,000 clones listed, 55% to 70% were seen once; the top ten hold 2.2%. The CDR3 totals 15 residues. The V and J ends lost 0 bases and 3 bases respectively, with 11 bases between them. Germline V CDR1 and CDR2: LGHDT, YNNKEL (reference sequence). The source is a woman aged 70 to 79 with acute or convalescent COVID-19. V is TRBV3-1 (or the pseudogene TRBV3-2) and J is TRBJ2-5; D perhaps matches TRBD1 (5 bases). Sequencing input: peripheral blood. This CDR3 reads CASSQDFHRKETQYF. Written as DNA, the CDR3 is TGTGCCAGCAGCCAAGATTTCCACAGGAAAGAGACCCAGTACTTC.